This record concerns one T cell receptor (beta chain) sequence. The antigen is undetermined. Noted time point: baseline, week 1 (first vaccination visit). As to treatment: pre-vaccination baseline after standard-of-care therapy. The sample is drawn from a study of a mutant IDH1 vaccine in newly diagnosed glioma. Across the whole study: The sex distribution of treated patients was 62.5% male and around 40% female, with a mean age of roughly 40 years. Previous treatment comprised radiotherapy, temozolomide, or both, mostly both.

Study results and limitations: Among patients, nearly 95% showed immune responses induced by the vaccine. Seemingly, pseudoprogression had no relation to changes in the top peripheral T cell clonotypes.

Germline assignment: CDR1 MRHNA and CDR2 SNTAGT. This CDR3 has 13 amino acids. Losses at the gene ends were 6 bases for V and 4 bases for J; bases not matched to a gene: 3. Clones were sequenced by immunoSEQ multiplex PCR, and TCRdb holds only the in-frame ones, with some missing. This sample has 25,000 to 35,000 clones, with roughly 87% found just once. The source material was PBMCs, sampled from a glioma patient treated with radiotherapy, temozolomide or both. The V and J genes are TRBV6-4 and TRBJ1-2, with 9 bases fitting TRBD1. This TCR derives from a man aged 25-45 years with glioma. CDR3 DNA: TGTGCCAGCAGCACAGGGGGCGGCTATGGCTACACCTTC. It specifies CASSTGGGYGYTF.